The TCR beta chain under discussion was sequenced for a study of blood T cells in healthy people across ages. Findings and caveats of the study: Naive T cell percentage strongly correlated with TCR beta diversity.

Alongside a J-beta primer mix, a sample-barcoded 5' primer served in a second PCR lasting about 7 to 12 cycles. Via MiXCR, TCRdb re-called the 5' RACE reads, giving one row per CDR3 protein. The sample records 890,000 or so distinct CDR3 sequences, less than 80% being singletons. V shed 6 bases and J 5 bases; nucleotides not matched to a gene: 17. The CDR3 consists of 17 residues. With regard to this clonotype: Its antigen is undetermined.

The clonotype originates from a man aged 25-45 years in good health. The sequencing sample was made of blood. The chain employs TRBV12-3 or TRBV12-4 and TRBJ2-5; 8 positions agree with TRBD2. This CDR3 reads CASSYNPPPGGWETQYF. DNA for the CDR3: TGTGCCAGCAGCTACAATCCTCCTCCGGGGGGGTGGGAGACCCAGTACTTC.